The 32 T cell receptor beta chains presented below share a single source sample, sequenced in a study of vaccination effects on CD4 cells after COVID-19. Clones were read by immunoSEQ multiplex PCR, and TCRdb kept only the in-frame ones, dropping some. Here the sample spans about 66,000 clones, less than 80% being singletons. ViraFEST expansion of antigen-specific CD4+ T cells with viral peptide pools preceded sequencing. Once cultured for approximately eleven days, the cells underwent separation to obtain CD4+ T cells. As their vaccination, participants received two doses of either BNT162b2 or mRNA-1273. No antigen has been identified for these receptors. The sample here was CD4+ T cells from PBMCs cultured with HCoV-OC43 spike peptides, taken after COVID-19 vaccination. Indicated subset: HCoV-OC43 spike overlapping peptide pool stimulation. These receptors originate from a human donor who received a COVID-19 vaccine.

This chain joins TRBV11-2 and TRBJ1-2; D is ambiguous. Germline V gene lookup returns CDR1 SGHAT and CDR2 FQNNGV. V was pared by 3 bases and J by 6 bases, with 11 bases between. CDR3 length equals 13 residues. The chain's CDR3 is CASSFLLRDGYTF. The CDR3 region has the DNA TGTGCCAGCAGCTTCCTCCTAAGGGATGGCTACACCTTC.

The rearrangement uses TRBV7-9 and TRBJ1-1; TRBD1 might be the D (5 bases). The germline V and J ends were trimmed by 3 bases and 0 bases, with 8 bases remaining between them. Per the germline V gene, CDR1 is SEHNR and CDR2 is FQNEAQ (reference sequence). The CDR3 is 14 amino acids. CDR3 protein: CASSLGLLNTEAFF. In nucleotides, the CDR3 is TGTGCCAGCAGCTTGGGACTCTTGAACACTGAAGCTTTCTTT.

The rearrangement uses TRBV30 and TRBJ1-1; a weak D match, TRBD1 (6 bases). Germline V CDR1 and CDR2: GTSNPN, SVGIG (reference sequence). V was trimmed by 3 bases and J by 1 base, leaving 15 bases between them. The CDR3 runs 15 residues. As DNA, the CDR3 is TGTGCCTGGAGCAGGGGCCGGGAGACGAACACTGAAGCTTTCTTT. This translates into CAWSRGRETNTEAFF. Based on the CDR3 plus reference TRBV30 and TRBJ1-1, the full variable domain is SQTIHQWPATLVQPVGSPLSLECTVEGTSNPNLYWYRQAAGRGLQLLFYSVGIGQISSEVPQNLSASRPQDRQFILSSKKLLLSDSGFYLCAWSRGRETNTEAFFGQGTRLTVV.

This clone was detected only a few times. The chain is built from TRBV2 and TRBJ2-2; possibly TRBD1 for D (6 bases). This CDR3 is 16 amino acids long. V gave up 1 base and J gave up 0 bases, with 9 bases separating them. The germline CDR1 and CDR2 sequences are SNHLY and FYNNEI. This chain's CDR3 is CASSEESGANTGELFF. CDR3 sequence (DNA): TGTGCCAGCAGTGAAGAGTCAGGGGCGAACACCGGGGAGCTGTTTTTT.

The chain carries TRBV19 and TRBJ2-3; TRBD1 agrees at 8 bases. Germline loops: CDR1 LNHDA, CDR2 SQIVND (reference sequence). The CDR3 extends over 15 amino acids. Germline trimming cut 2 bases from V and 2 bases from J; bases unmatched to any gene: 3. Here the CDR3 reads CASSITGQDTDTQYF. The CDR3 DNA follows: TGTGCCAGTAGTATAACGGGACAGGACACAGATACGCAGTATTTT.

The chain joins TRBV3-1 (or the pseudogene TRBV3-2) to TRBJ2-5, with 7 bases matching TRBD2. CDR1 and CDR2 from the germline V gene are LGHDT and YNNKEL (reference sequence). With V trimmed by 9 bases and J by 5 bases, 9 bases remained unmatched. There are 13 residues in the CDR3. DNA for the CDR3: TGTGCCAGTACCCGGGGGGAGGGCGAGACCCAGTACTTC. This translates into CASTRGEGETQYF.

The V call is TRBV15, the J call TRBJ2-4; the D is unclear. Trimming removed 3 bases from V and 1 base from J, with 13 bases in between. There are 16 residues in the CDR3. From germline, CDR1 is LNHNV and CDR2 YYDKDF (reference sequence). The CDR3 bases are TGTGCCACCAGCAGGGACCGAGTAGGGGCCAAAAACATTCAGTACTTC. This encodes CATSRDRVGAKNIQYF. The complete variable domain, with remaining parts taken from reference TRBV15 and TRBJ2-4, reads DAMVIQNPRYQVTQFGKPVTLSCSQTLNHNVMYWYQQKSSQAPKLLFHYYDKDFNNEADTPDNFQSRRPNTSFCFLDIRSPGLGDTAMYLCATSRDRVGAKNIQYFGAGTRLSVL.

The J gene is TRBJ2-5, the V gene TRBV29-1; the match to TRBD1 covers 12 bases. Germline trimming cut 6 bases from V and 5 bases from J; bases unmatched to any gene: 4. The CDR3 has 13 amino acids. Germline loops: CDR1 SQVTM, CDR2 ANQGSEA. Here the CDR3 DNA reads TGCAGCGTCGGGACAGGGGGCCTTGAGACCCAGTACTTC. This gives the protein CSVGTGGLETQYF.

In this sample, this clone turned up a few times. The genes are TRBV6-1 and TRBJ1-3; a weak D match, TRBD1 (6 bases). The CDR3 extends over 15 amino acids. The V gene lost 3 bases and the J gene lost 4 bases, with 13 bases spanning the gap. Germline-derived CDR1 and CDR2 are MNHNS and SASEGT. The chain's CDR3 is CASSERSTGGNTIYF. The DNA of the CDR3 is TGTGCCAGCAGTGAGCGCTCTACAGGGGGAAACACCATATATTTT.

V usage is TRBV14 and J usage is TRBJ2-2; a possible D gene is TRBD2 (6 bases). The CDR3 length is 13 residues. Germline CDR1 is SGHDN and CDR2 is FVKESK. V was trimmed by 2 bases and J by 7 bases, leaving 8 bases between them. The CDR3 sequence is CASSQRRDGELFF. For the CDR3, the DNA is TGTGCCAGCAGCCAACGGAGGGACGGGGAGCTGTTTTTT.

The V gene is TRBV6-5, the J gene TRBJ1-5, with TRBD1 matching over 7 bases. Germline V gives CDR1 MNHEY, CDR2 SVGAGI. This CDR3 has 15 residues. V dropped 6 bases and J dropped 1; count of bases not matched to a gene: 6. The CDR3 DNA reads TGTGCCAGCAGACCCGACAGGGTAAGCAATCAGCCCCAGCATTTT. Translated, it gives CASRPDRVSNQPQHF.

The V call is TRBV6-5, the J call TRBJ1-3; D not resolved. The germline V and J ends were trimmed by 5 bases and 0 bases, with 11 bases remaining between them. The CDR3 has 15 amino acids. Germline V gives CDR1 MNHEY, CDR2 SVGAGI. CDR3: CASSPILASGNTIYF. The CDR3 DNA follows: TGTGCCAGCAGTCCTATCTTGGCCTCTGGAAACACCATATATTTT.

This chain joins TRBV30 and TRBJ1-4, with 8 bases aligning to TRBD1. CDR1 is GTSNPN, CDR2 SVGIG, per germline (reference sequence). V lost 3 bases to trimming and J lost 6 bases; unmatched junction nucleotides: 6. This CDR3 spans 14 amino acids. This chain's CDR3 is CAWRKTGGYEKLFF. The DNA of the CDR3 is TGTGCCTGGAGGAAAACAGGGGGTTATGAAAAACTGTTTTTT. The full variable domain, completed using reference TRBV30 and TRBJ1-4, is SQTIHQWPATLVQPVGSPLSLECTVEGTSNPNLYWYRQAAGRGLQLLFYSVGIGQISSEVPQNLSASRPQDRQFILSSKKLLLSDSGFYLCAWRKTGGYEKLFFGSGTQLSVL.

The chain employs TRBV2 and TRBJ2-1; tentatively, D is TRBD2 (5 bases). The CDR3 is 14 residues long. V lost 7 bases and J 0 bases, leaving 10 bases between the germline ends. The germline V gene has CDR1 SNHLY and CDR2 FYNNEI. The CDR3 DNA is TGTGCCAGCAAGCGGACGAGCTCCTACAATGAGCAGTTCTTC. As protein: CASKRTSSYNEQFF.

The chain joins TRBV9 to TRBJ2-5; D unclear. Germline loops: CDR1 SGDLS, CDR2 YYNGEE. Trimming removed 4 bases at V and 3 bases at J, with 7 bases between. The CDR3 extends over 12 amino acids. CDR3 protein: CASSRKEETQYF. CDR3 in DNA: TGTGCCAGCAGCCGGAAAGAAGAGACCCAGTACTTC.

This chain uses TRBV12-3 or TRBV12-4 with TRBJ2-5; no clear D. The CDR3 consists of 12 residues. V gave up 6 bases and J gave up 0 bases, with 5 bases separating them. Written as DNA, the CDR3 is TGTGCCAGCAGCATAGACCAAGAGACCCAGTACTTC. This translates into CASSIDQETQYF.

The V gene is TRBV2, the J gene TRBJ1-6; possibly TRBD1 for D (5 bases). The CDR3 is 13 residues long. Germline V gene sequence: CDR1 SNHLY, CDR2 FYNNEI. For the CDR3, the DNA is TGTGCGAGTGGGGGGATGGAGGATTCACCCCTCCACTTT. Its translation: CASGGMEDSPLHF.

The V call is TRBV5-1, the J call TRBJ2-3; no firm D call. The germline V gene encodes CDR1 SGHRS and CDR2 YFSETQ. The CDR3 runs to 14 residues. Trimming cost V 4 bases and J 2 bases, with 11 bases left between them. The CDR3 nucleotides are TGCGCCAGCAGCGGAGCACAGTACACAGATACGCAGTATTTT. Protein: CASSGAQYTDTQYF. Supplemented by reference TRBV5-1 and TRBJ2-3, the full variable domain reads KAGVTQTPRYLIKTRGQQVTLSCSPISGHRSVSWYQQTPGQGLQFLFEYFSETQRNKGNFPGRFSGRQFSNSRSEMNVSTLELGDSALYLCASSGAQYTDTQYFGPGTRLTVL.

The chain joins TRBV7-2 to TRBJ2-4; maybe TRBD1 (6 bases). This CDR3 comprises 16 residues. Trimming took 5 bases from V and 0 from J, leaving 14 bases between them. Germline CDR1 is SGHTA and CDR2 is FQGNSA. DNA of the CDR3: TGTGCCAGCAGCCCACAGGGAATTCGAGCCAAAAACATTCAGTACTTC. This gives the protein CASSPQGIRAKNIQYF.

The chain combines TRBV7-2 with TRBJ2-7; D possibly corresponds to TRBD2 (6 bases). The germline CDR1 and CDR2 sequences are SGHTA and FQGNSA. This CDR3 has 15 residues. CDR3 amino acids: CASSLAGGSSYEQYV. The DNA for the CDR3 is TGTGCCAGCAGCCTAGCCGGGGGTAGCTCCTACGAGCAGTACGTC.

This chain links TRBV4-3 with TRBJ2-7; 9 bases fit TRBD1. CDR1 is LGHNA, CDR2 YSLEER, per germline. Unmatched junction bases numbered 21, after V lost 0 bases and J lost 6 bases. The CDR3 loop spans 20 amino acids. The CDR3 nucleotides read TGCGCCAGCAGCCAAGATCGGCGGGGACAGGGATTAATCACTGGGTTCGAGCAGTACGTC. This translates into CASSQDRRGQGLITGFEQYV.

The genes are TRBV19 and TRBJ1-5; 7 bases fit TRBD1. The V segment lost 9 bases and the J segment 6 bases; nucleotides outside the gene matches: 11. Germline V lookup: CDR1 LNHDA, CDR2 SQIVND (reference sequence). The CDR3 runs 14 residues. The chain's CDR3 is CASCDRVKTQPQHF. For the CDR3, the DNA is TGTGCCAGCTGTGACAGGGTGAAGACTCAGCCCCAGCATTTT.

The rearrangement uses TRBV5-6 and TRBJ2-5, with D possibly TRBD1 on 5 matching bases. CDR1 is SGHDT, CDR2 YYEEEE, per germline. The CDR3 consists of 15 residues. Trimming cost V 4 bases and J 2 bases, with 15 bases left between them. The CDR3 sequence: CASSPTGRVQETQYF. CDR3 DNA: TGTGCCAGCAGCCCAACGGGCAGGGTACAAGAGACCCAGTACTTC. Drawing the rest from reference TRBV5-6 and TRBJ2-5, the complete variable domain is DAGVTQSPTHLIKTRGQQVTLRCSPKSGHDTVSWYQQALGQGPQFIFQYYEEEERQRGNFPDRFSGHQFPNYSSELNVNALLLGDSALYLCASSPTGRVQETQYFGPGTRLLVL.

This clone was seen just once. J is TRBJ1-4 and V is TRBV2; a weak D match, TRBD1 (5 bases). Looked up from germline, CDR1 is SNHLY and CDR2 is FYNNEI. The CDR3 length is 15 residues. V was cut by 6 bases and J by 0 bases, with 11 bases left in between. The CDR3 protein is CASSYGGATNEKLFF. The DNA of the CDR3 is TGTGCCAGCAGCTACGGGGGGGCAACTAATGAAAAACTGTTTTTT. The whole variable domain, remainder taken from reference TRBV2 and TRBJ1-4, is EPEVTQTPSHQVTQMGQEVILRCVPISNHLYFYWYRQILGQKVEFLVSFYNNEISEKSEIFDDQFSVERPDGSNFTLKIRSTKLEDSAMYFCASSYGGATNEKLFFGSGTQLSVL.

The V and J genes are TRBV10-2 and TRBJ2-2, with 13 bases identical to TRBD2. Germline values: CDR1 WSHSY, CDR2 SAAADI. V dropped 7 bases and J dropped 0; count of bases not matched to a gene: 5. The CDR3 contains 17 residues. The CDR3 loop reads CASNKGLAGPNTGELFF. In nucleotides, the CDR3 is TGCGCCAGCAATAAGGGACTAGCGGGGCCGAACACCGGGGAGCTGTTTTTT.

J is TRBJ2-1 and V is TRBV30; 10 bases are a match to TRBD1. Looked up from germline, CDR1 is GTSNPN and CDR2 is SVGIG (reference sequence). There are 15 residues in the CDR3. V trimming: 3 bases; J trimming: 7 bases; junction bases outside the gene matches: 9. Here the CDR3 DNA reads TGTGCCTGGAGCCAAGCGGGACAGGGGATTAATGAGCAGTTCTTC. Translation gives CAWSQAGQGINEQFF.

This clone was seen a single time. J is TRBJ1-2 and V is TRBV7-2, with D possibly TRBD1 on 5 matching bases. CDR3 length: 15 amino acids. Trimming took 1 base from V and 4 from J, leaving 13 bases between them. Per the germline V gene, CDR1 is SGHTA and CDR2 is FQGNSA. CDR3 residues: CASSLDAGRGYGYTF. As DNA, the CDR3 is TGTGCCAGCAGCTTAGACGCAGGGAGAGGCTATGGCTACACCTTC.

The chain is built from TRBV18 and TRBJ2-5; 14 positions match TRBD2. Germline V gene sequence: CDR1 KGHSH, CDR2 LQKENI. The CDR3 totals 16 residues. With V trimmed by 3 bases and J by 3 bases, 3 bases remained unmatched. The CDR3 bases are TGTGCCAGCTCACCTCCGGGACTAGCGGGAGAAGAGACCCAGTACTTC. Translated, it gives CASSPPGLAGEETQYF.

The V call is TRBV6-1, the J call TRBJ1-1, with D hard to call. The CDR3 contains 13 residues. Germline CDR1 and CDR2: MNHNS and SASEGT. Between the trimmed V and J ends, which lost 3 bases and 5 bases, there was a span of 10 bases. CDR3: CASSDRQGTEAFF. The CDR3 DNA reads as TGTGCCAGCAGTGACAGGCAAGGGACTGAAGCTTTCTTT.

This chain connects TRBV5-4 to TRBJ2-3; TRBD1 agrees at 10 bases. J lost 6 bases, V lost 3 bases, and 4 bases had no gene match. This CDR3 comprises 14 residues. From germline, CDR1 is SGHNT and CDR2 YYREEE (reference sequence). The CDR3 sequence: CASSWDRGSDTQYF. As DNA, the CDR3 is TGTGCCAGCAGCTGGGACAGGGGATCCGATACGCAGTATTTT. Looking up the rest from reference TRBV5-4 and TRBJ2-3 gives the full variable domain: ETGVTQSPTHLIKTRGQQVTLRCSSQSGHNTVSWYQQALGQGPQFIFQYYREEENGRGNFPPRFSGLQFPNYSSELNVNALELDDSALYLCASSWDRGSDTQYFGPGTRLTVL.

V is TRBV19 and J is TRBJ1-1; D perhaps matches TRBD1 (5 bases). Germline CDR1 reads LNHDA; CDR2 reads SQIVND (reference sequence). Trimming removed 1 base from V and 0 bases from J, with 9 bases in between. The CDR3 is made up of 15 amino acids. CDR3 in amino acids: CASSIAGLVNTEAFF. DNA for the CDR3: TGTGCCAGTAGTATAGCGGGACTGGTGAACACTGAAGCTTTCTTT.

The V gene is TRBV7-9, the J gene TRBJ1-6; the D is unclear. Trimming shortened V by 1 base and J by 7 bases, and 11 bases separated the two germline ends. The CDR3 sequence is 15 residues long. Looked up from germline, CDR1 is SEHNR and CDR2 is FQNEAQ (reference sequence). DNA of the CDR3: TGTGCCAGCAGCTTAGTTTCGGTGCCAAATTCACCCCTCCACTTT. Its protein product is CASSLVSVPNSPLHF. The full variable domain, completed using reference TRBV7-9 and TRBJ1-6, is DTGVSQNPRHKITKRGQNVTFRCDPISEHNRLYWYRQTLGQGPEFLTYFQNEAQLEKSRLLSDRFSAERPKGSFSTLEIQRTEQGDSAMYLCASSLVSVPNSPLHFGNGTRLTVT.